Following are 29 T cell receptor beta chains from one sample sequenced in a study of T-cell memory formation after mild COVID-19. TCRdb re-called the 5' RACE reads with MiXCR, one entry per CDR3 protein. The profile shows more than 300,000 distinct CDR3 sequences, more than 13% of them singletons. The material sequenced was PBMCs or a T cell subset sorted from them (not recorded which). Source of these receptors: a man aged 18 to 30 who had mild COVID-19 (a few samples of this study predate the infection). Cell type and time point are not known.

The chain has TRBV12-3 or TRBV12-4 and TRBJ1-3, with 7 bases matching TRBD1. The V and J ends lost 5 bases and 2 bases, in that order; junction bases with no gene match: 3. This CDR3 contains 14 residues. The CDR3 nucleotides read TGTGCCAGCAGTGACAGGGCAGCTGGAAACACCATATATTTT. The encoded protein is CASSDRAAGNTIYF.

This clonotype was seen at least ten times. This chain connects TRBV4-3 to TRBJ2-3; the match to TRBD1 covers 11 bases. CDR3 size: 16 residues. CDR1 is LGHNA, CDR2 YSLEER, per germline. J gave up 6 bases and V 0 bases, and 5 bases lay outside the gene matches. The CDR3 loop is CASSQDRTGGADTQYF. The CDR3 DNA is TGCGCCAGCAGCCAAGATCGGACAGGGGGCGCGGATACGCAGTATTTT.

This CDR3 reads CASSQGVARSYNEQFF. CDR3 nucleotide sequence: TGCGCCAGCAGCCAGGGGGTCGCGCGCTCCTACAATGAGCAGTTCTTC. V and J are TRBV5-1 and TRBJ2-1, with TRBD1 matching 7 bases. Trimming at V came to 4 bases and at J to 0 bases, leaving 7 bases not matched to a gene. Germline V gives CDR1 SGHRS, CDR2 YFSETQ. The CDR3 totals 16 residues. Drawing the rest from reference TRBV5-1 and TRBJ2-1, the complete variable domain is KAGVTQTPRYLIKTRGQQVTLSCSPISGHRSVSWYQQTPGQGLQFLFEYFSETQRNKGNFPGRFSGRQFSNSRSEMNVSTLELGDSALYLCASSQGVARSYNEQFFGPGTRLTVL.

CDR3 loop: CASSRVVAGEQETQYF. The CDR3 region has the DNA TGTGCCAGCAGCAGAGTAGTAGCGGGGGAGCAAGAGACCCAGTACTTC. The gene calls are TRBV7-8 and TRBJ2-5, with 9 bases lining up with TRBD2. The CDR3 is 16 residues long. The J segment lost 2 bases and the V segment lost 5 bases, leaving 9 bases of the junction unmatched. Germline assignment: CDR1 SGHVS and CDR2 FQNEAQ.

The chain uses TRBV29-1 and TRBJ1-5, with a weak D call TRBD1 (6 bases). The CDR3 contains 13 residues. The germline gives CDR1 SQVTM, CDR2 ANQGSEA. Trimming left V 6 bases short and J 2 bases short, with 11 bases between. CDR3 loop: CSVRGAGNQPQHF. CDR3 coding DNA: TGCAGCGTGAGGGGGGCAGGCAATCAGCCCCAGCATTTT. Full variable domain (missing parts from reference TRBV29-1 and TRBJ1-5): SAVISQKPSRDICQRGTSLTIQCQVDSQVTMMFWYRQQPGQSLTLIATANQGSEATYESGFVIDKFPISRPNLTFSTLTVSNMSPEDSSIYLCSVRGAGNQPQHFGDGTRLSIL.

This clonotype was counted only a few times. The chain uses TRBV5-1 and TRBJ1-3; D remains unclear. The V gene's germline CDR1 is SGHRS and CDR2 YFSETQ. This CDR3 spans 16 amino acids. Deletions cut 0 bases from V and 0 bases from J, with 10 bases between. The CDR3 reads CASSLAGEPSGNTIYF. The DNA of the CDR3 is TGCGCCAGCAGCTTGGCCGGTGAGCCCTCTGGAAACACCATATATTTT.

J is TRBJ2-6 and V is TRBV7-9; D uncertain. The CDR3 is 15 amino acids. Germline V lookup: CDR1 SEHNR, CDR2 FQNEAQ (reference sequence). The V gene lost 4 bases and the J gene lost 4 bases, with 11 bases spanning the gap. As DNA, the CDR3 is TGTGCCAGCAGCTCGAGGCTGGGAGGGGCCAACGTCCTGACTTTC. Its translation is CASSSRLGGANVLTF.

V usage is TRBV20-1 and J usage is TRBJ2-5; a weak D match, TRBD2 (6 bases). The CDR3 runs to 15 residues. Germline V gives CDR1 DFQATT, CDR2 SNEGSKA (reference sequence). Trimming left V 3 bases short and J 1 base short, with 15 bases between. The CDR3 DNA sequence: TGCAGTGCTAGTCCGGGGGTGGGAGGCCAAGAGACCCAGTACTTC. Its translation: CSASPGVGGQETQYF.

The chain joins TRBV5-1 to TRBJ1-2; 8 bases are a match to TRBD1. Germline-derived CDR1 and CDR2 are SGHRS and YFSETQ. The V gene end was trimmed by 1 base and the J gene end by 2 bases; junction bases not matched to a gene: 7. There are 16 residues in the CDR3. The CDR3 DNA follows: TGCGCCAGCAGCTTGCTGCGACAGGGGCAGAACTATGGCTACACCTTC. This codes for CASSLLRQGQNYGYTF.

This clonotype showed up just a few times. The chain couples TRBV5-1 to TRBJ2-1, with D perhaps being TRBD1 or TRBD2 (5 bases each). V lost 4 bases and J lost 1, with 12 bases in between. Germline V lookup: CDR1 SGHRS, CDR2 YFSETQ. The CDR3 spans 15 residues. This chain's CDR3 is CASSPGTRSYNEQFF. The DNA of the CDR3 is TGCGCCAGCAGCCCCGGGACGAGATCCTACAATGAGCAGTTCTTC.

This clonotype was seen more than once but under ten times. The chain employs TRBV12-3 or TRBV12-4 and TRBJ2-3, with D perhaps matching TRBD2 (5 bases). V was shortened by 6 bases and J by 0 bases, with 13 bases between the two germline ends. The CDR3 has 15 residues. The CDR3 loop is CASSLWGASTDTQYF. CDR3 sequence (DNA): TGTGCCAGCAGCCTCTGGGGAGCTAGCACAGATACGCAGTATTTT.

This clonotype was detected ten times or more. The rearrangement joins TRBV19 to TRBJ1-1; 9 nucleotides match TRBD1. CDR3 length: 16 amino acids. Germline V gene sequence: CDR1 LNHDA, CDR2 SQIVND (reference sequence). After removal of 4 bases from V and 0 bases from J, the junction contained 6 bases not matched to a gene. The CDR3 bases are TGTGCCAGTAGTACCTTGGACAGGGGCCTGAACACTGAAGCTTTCTTT. This sequence encodes CASSTLDRGLNTEAFF.

There are a few counts of this clonotype. This chain uses TRBV18 with TRBJ2-7, with D possibly called TRBD1 or TRBD2 (5 bases each). The CDR3 loop spans 14 amino acids. CDR1 is KGHSH and CDR2 is LQKENI in the germline V gene. Trimming pared 3 bases from V and 3 bases from J, leaving 12 bases between. CDR3 loop: CASSPGRGGYEQYF. DNA for the CDR3: TGTGCCAGCTCACCGGGACGCGGAGGCTACGAGCAGTACTTC.

This clonotype was observed a few times. The chain combines TRBV28 with TRBJ2-2, with 7 bases identical to TRBD1. CDR3 length: 15 residues. Germline CDR1 and CDR2: MDHEN and SYDVKM. V lost 5 bases, J lost 0 bases, and 3 bases stayed unmatched. The CDR3, as DNA: TGTGCCAGCAGTGAACAGGGGACGAACACCGGGGAGCTGTTTTTT. Translating it yields CASSEQGTNTGELFF.

This clonotype was counted a few times. The chain recombines TRBV6-5 with TRBJ2-1; TRBD2 matches 7 bases. Unmatched junction bases numbered 7, after V lost 2 bases and J lost 3 bases. Per germline, CDR1 MNHEY and CDR2 SVGAGI. This CDR3 has 16 amino acids. CDR3 bases: TGTGCCAGCAGTTACCTTCGGGGGAGGGGCTACAATGAGCAGTTCTTC. This sequence encodes CASSYLRGRGYNEQFF.

This chain joins TRBV12-3 or TRBV12-4 and TRBJ2-3; TRBD1 aligns across 12 bases. This CDR3 region has 15 residues. Unmatched junction bases numbered 3, after V lost 6 bases and J lost 2 bases. The chain's CDR3 is CASRTGQGATDTQYF. The CDR3 DNA is TGTGCCAGCAGAACGGGACAGGGGGCCACAGATACGCAGTATTTT.

J is TRBJ2-1 and V is TRBV20-1, with TRBD1 identical over 8 bases. Looked up from germline, CDR1 is DFQATT and CDR2 is SNEGSKA (reference sequence). The CDR3 is 14 amino acids. The ends lost 6 bases at V and 1 base at J; junction bases unmatched: 5. CDR3 region: CSALTGESYNEQFF. The DNA for the CDR3 is TGCAGTGCCTTGACAGGGGAGTCCTACAATGAGCAGTTCTTC.

In this sample, this clonotype turned up a few times. J is TRBJ1-2 and V is TRBV9; D remains ambiguous. The CDR3 loop spans 14 amino acids. Germline-derived CDR1 and CDR2 are SGDLS and YYNGEE. V lost 0 bases, J lost 4 bases, and 10 bases lay in between. The CDR3 bases are TGTGCCAGCAGCGTAGCCGACGGCCTCTATGGCTACACCTTC. Translated: CASSVADGLYGYTF.

This clonotype was counted between two and nine times. The rearrangement joins TRBV7-9 to TRBJ2-1, with no clear D. V was cut by 4 bases and J by 9 bases, with 16 bases left in between. This CDR3 has 14 residues. Germline CDR1 SEHNR, CDR2 FQNEAQ (reference sequence). In nucleotides, the CDR3 is TGTGCCAGCAGCTCCCAGAATACTGTAGGTGAGCAGTTCTTC. Its protein product is CASSSQNTVGEQFF. The entire variable domain, with the rest obtained from reference TRBV7-9 and TRBJ2-1, is as follows: DTGVSQNPRHKITKRGQNVTFRCDPISEHNRLYWYRQTLGQGPEFLTYFQNEAQLEKSRLLSDRFSAERPKGSFSTLEIQRTEQGDSAMYLCASSSQNTVGEQFFGPGTRLTVL.

The rearrangement links TRBV5-6 to TRBJ2-7, with D possibly TRBD2 on 5 matching bases. Trimming took off 1 base at V and 0 bases at J, with 11 bases between the two ends. CDR1 SGHDT and CDR2 YYEEEE come from the germline V gene. The CDR3 extends over 15 amino acids. The CDR3 protein is CASSLLLEDSYEQYF. The CDR3 DNA sequence: TGTGCCAGCAGCTTGCTTTTGGAGGACTCCTACGAGCAGTACTTC.

This clonotype was picked up a small number of times. The V gene is TRBV4-2, the J gene TRBJ1-6; TRBD1 matches at 12 bases. CDR1 LGHNA and CDR2 YNFKEQ come from the germline V gene. The CDR3 has 16 residues. The junction had 11 bases not matched to a gene; V was cut back by 5 bases and J by 12 bases. CDR3: CASSTRDRGRDGPLHF. CDR3 in DNA: TGTGCCAGCAGCACTAGGGACAGGGGGCGCGACGGACCCCTCCACTTT.

A few counts support this clonotype. The chain carries TRBV7-2 and TRBJ2-4, with D possibly matching TRBD2 (6 bases). The CDR3 runs 14 residues. Trimming pared 4 bases from V and 5 bases from J, leaving 12 bases between. Germline CDR1 reads SGHTA; CDR2 reads FQGNSA. CDR3 protein: CASSWDGGENIQYF. The CDR3 DNA is TGTGCCAGCAGCTGGGACGGGGGAGAAAACATTCAGTACTTC.

The sample holds many counts of this clonotype. V gene TRBV7-3 combines with J gene TRBJ1-2, with D hard to call. The length of the CDR3 is 15 residues. Germline values: CDR1 SGHTA, CDR2 FQGTGA. V was shortened by 5 bases and J by 2 bases, with 15 bases between the two germline ends. In DNA, the CDR3 is TGTGCCAGCAGCCCCTGGTCGGGGTCCAACTATGGCTACACCTTC. This codes for CASSPWSGSNYGYTF.

This clonotype has more than one count but fewer than ten. This chain uses TRBV7-2 with TRBJ1-2, with D tentatively TRBD1 (6 bases). Trimming shortened V by 2 bases and J by 0 bases, and 16 bases separated the two germline ends. The CDR3 covers 17 residues. Germline V gene lookup returns CDR1 SGHTA and CDR2 FQGNSA. The CDR3 DNA is TGTGCCAGCAGCTTACGTATCCGACAGGCGACTAACTATGGCTACACCTTC. This encodes CASSLRIRQATNYGYTF.

This clonotype has only a few counts. The chain joins TRBV12-3 or TRBV12-4 to TRBJ2-5, with TRBD1 as a possible D gene (5 bases). The V gene lost 3 bases and the J gene lost 1 base, with 9 bases spanning the gap. CDR3 length: 14 residues. CDR3 protein: CASSFRRAQETQYF. DNA for the CDR3: TGTGCCAGCAGTTTTCGCAGGGCCCAAGAGACCCAGTACTTC.

The rearrangement links TRBV20-1 to TRBJ2-5; TRBD1 might be the D (6 bases). The CDR3 spans 13 residues. CDR1 is DFQATT and CDR2 is SNEGSKA in the germline V gene (reference sequence). V was shortened by 4 bases and J by 4 bases, with 13 bases between the two germline ends. DNA of the CDR3: TGCAGTGCTAAACCAGGGGCCGCAGAGACCCAGTACTTC. It yields the protein CSAKPGAAETQYF.

About this clonotype: At one of its ends the junction is not consistent with the germline gene, which may arise from a read error. The rearrangement links TRBV4-1 to TRBJ2-1; the match to TRBD1 covers 10 bases. Germline CDR1 and CDR2: MGHRA and YSYEKL. This CDR3 spans 17 amino acids. The CDR3 DNA reads as TGCGCCAGCAGCCAAGAATACCGGGACAGGGGTTACAGTGAGCAGTTCTTC. This codes for CASSQEYRDRGYSEQFF.

Only a few counts were recorded for this clonotype. The DNA of the CDR3 is TGCGCCAGCACGTTCTCGGATAGCGGGGCCAACACCGGGGAGCTGTTTTTT. It encodes CASTFSDSGANTGELFF. The V gene is TRBV5-1, the J gene TRBJ2-2, with 8 nucleotides matching TRBD2. Trimming cost V 6 bases and J 2 bases; bases outside gene matches: 12. CDR3 length: 17 residues. CDR1 SGHRS and CDR2 YFSETQ come from the germline V gene.

Comment on this clonotype: One end of the junction fails to match germline, which may point to a read error. This CDR3 reads CATSDLQEAQYF. The CDR3 nucleotides are TGTGCCACCAGTGACCTCCAAGAGGCCCAGTACTTC. The chain employs TRBV24-1 and TRBJ2-5, with D unclear. CDR3 length equals 12 residues. Per germline, CDR1 KGHDR and CDR2 SFDVKD.